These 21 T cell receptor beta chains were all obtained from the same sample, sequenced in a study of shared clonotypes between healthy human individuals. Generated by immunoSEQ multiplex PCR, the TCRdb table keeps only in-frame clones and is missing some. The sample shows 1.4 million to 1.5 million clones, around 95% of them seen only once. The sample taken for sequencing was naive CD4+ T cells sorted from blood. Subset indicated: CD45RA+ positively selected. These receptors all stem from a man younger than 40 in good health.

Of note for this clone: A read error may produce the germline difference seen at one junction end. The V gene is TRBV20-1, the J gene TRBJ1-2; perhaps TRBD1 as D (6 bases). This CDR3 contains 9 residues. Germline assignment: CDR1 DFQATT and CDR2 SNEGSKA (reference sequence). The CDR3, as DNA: TGCAGTGCTACCGGACGAGGGGGCTTC. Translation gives CSATGRGGF.

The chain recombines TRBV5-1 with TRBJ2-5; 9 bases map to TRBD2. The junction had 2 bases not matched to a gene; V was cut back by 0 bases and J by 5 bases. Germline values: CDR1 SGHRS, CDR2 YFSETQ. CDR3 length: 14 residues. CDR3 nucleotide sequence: TGCGCCAGCAGCTTGGGGCGGGAGGGGGAGACCCAGTACTTC. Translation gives CASSLGREGETQYF.

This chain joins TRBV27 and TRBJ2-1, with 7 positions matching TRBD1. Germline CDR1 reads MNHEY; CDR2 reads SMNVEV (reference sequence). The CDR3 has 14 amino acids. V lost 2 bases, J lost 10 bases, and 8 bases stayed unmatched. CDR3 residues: CASSLDRDRNEQFF. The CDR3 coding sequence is TGTGCCAGCAGTTTAGACAGGGATAGGAACGAGCAGTTCTTC.

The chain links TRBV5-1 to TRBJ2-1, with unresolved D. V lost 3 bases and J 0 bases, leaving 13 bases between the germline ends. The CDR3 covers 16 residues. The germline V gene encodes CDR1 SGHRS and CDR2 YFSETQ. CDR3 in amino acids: CASSYASLSSYNEQFF. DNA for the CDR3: TGCGCCAGCAGCTACGCGAGTTTAAGCTCCTACAATGAGCAGTTCTTC.

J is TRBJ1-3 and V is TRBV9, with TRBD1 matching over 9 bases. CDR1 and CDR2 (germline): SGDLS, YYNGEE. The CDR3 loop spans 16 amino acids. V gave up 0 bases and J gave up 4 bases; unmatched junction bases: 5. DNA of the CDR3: TGTGCCAGCAGCGTAGGTGGGACAGGGTCAGGAAACACCATATATTTT. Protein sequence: CASSVGGTGSGNTIYF.

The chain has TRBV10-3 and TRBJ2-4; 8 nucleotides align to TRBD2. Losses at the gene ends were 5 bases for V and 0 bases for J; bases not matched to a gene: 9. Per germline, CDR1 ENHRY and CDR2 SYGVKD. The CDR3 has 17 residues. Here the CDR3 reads CAISQWGREEAKNIQYF. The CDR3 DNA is TGTGCCATCAGTCAGTGGGGGCGGGAGGAAGCCAAAAACATTCAGTACTTC.

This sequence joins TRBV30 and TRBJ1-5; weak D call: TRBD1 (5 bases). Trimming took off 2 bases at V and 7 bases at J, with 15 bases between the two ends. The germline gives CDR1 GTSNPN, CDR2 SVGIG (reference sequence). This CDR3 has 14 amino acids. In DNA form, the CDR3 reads TGTGCCTGGAGTAACGGCGACAGAAGGCAGCCCCAGCATTTT. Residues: CAWSNGDRRQPQHF.

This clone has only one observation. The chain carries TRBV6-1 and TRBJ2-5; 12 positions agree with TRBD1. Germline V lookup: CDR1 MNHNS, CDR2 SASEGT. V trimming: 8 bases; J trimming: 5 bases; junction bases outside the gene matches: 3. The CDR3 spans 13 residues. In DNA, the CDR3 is TGTGCCAGCCGGGACAGGGGGCAGGAGACCCAGTACTTC. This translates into CASRDRGQETQYF.

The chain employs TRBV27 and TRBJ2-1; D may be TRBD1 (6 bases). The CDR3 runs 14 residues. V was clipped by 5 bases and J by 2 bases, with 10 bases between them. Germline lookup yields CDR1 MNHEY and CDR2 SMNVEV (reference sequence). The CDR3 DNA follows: TGTGCCAGCAGTGTAGACAGGCCCTACAATGAGCAGTTCTTC. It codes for CASSVDRPYNEQFF.

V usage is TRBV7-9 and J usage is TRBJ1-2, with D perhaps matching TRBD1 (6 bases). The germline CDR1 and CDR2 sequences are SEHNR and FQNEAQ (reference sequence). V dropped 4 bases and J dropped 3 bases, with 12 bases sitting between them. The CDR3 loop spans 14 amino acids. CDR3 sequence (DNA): TGTGCCAGCAGCTCAGTACAGGGTGACTATGGCTACACCTTC. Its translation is CASSSVQGDYGYTF.

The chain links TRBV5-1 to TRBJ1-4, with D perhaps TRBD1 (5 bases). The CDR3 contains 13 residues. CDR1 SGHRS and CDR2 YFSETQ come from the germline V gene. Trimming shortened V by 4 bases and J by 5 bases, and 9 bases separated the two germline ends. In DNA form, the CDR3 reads TGCGCCAGCAGCCCAGAGGGGAATGAAAAACTGTTTTTT. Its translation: CASSPEGNEKLFF. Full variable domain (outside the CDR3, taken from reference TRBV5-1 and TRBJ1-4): KAGVTQTPRYLIKTRGQQVTLSCSPISGHRSVSWYQQTPGQGLQFLFEYFSETQRNKGNFPGRFSGRQFSNSRSEMNVSTLELGDSALYLCASSPEGNEKLFFGSGTQLSVL.

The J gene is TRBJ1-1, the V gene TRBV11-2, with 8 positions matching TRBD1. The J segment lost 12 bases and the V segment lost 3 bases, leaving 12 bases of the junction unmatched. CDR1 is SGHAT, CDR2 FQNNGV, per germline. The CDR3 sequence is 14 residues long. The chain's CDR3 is CASSFPGQARGPFF. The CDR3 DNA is TGTGCCAGCAGCTTCCCGGGACAGGCTCGGGGGCCTTTCTTT.

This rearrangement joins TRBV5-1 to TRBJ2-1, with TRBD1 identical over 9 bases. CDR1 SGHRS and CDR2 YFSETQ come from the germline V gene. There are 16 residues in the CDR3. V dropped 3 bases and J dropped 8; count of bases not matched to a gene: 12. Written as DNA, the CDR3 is TGCGCCAGCAGCTCCGGGACAGGGTCATTCGTGGATGAGCAGTTCTTC. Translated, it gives CASSSGTGSFVDEQFF.

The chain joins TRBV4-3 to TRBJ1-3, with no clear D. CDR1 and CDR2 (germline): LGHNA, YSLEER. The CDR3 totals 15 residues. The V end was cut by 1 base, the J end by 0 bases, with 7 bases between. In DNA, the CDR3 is TGCGCCAGCAGCCAAGTTACATTCTCTGGAAACACCATATATTTT. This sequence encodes CASSQVTFSGNTIYF.

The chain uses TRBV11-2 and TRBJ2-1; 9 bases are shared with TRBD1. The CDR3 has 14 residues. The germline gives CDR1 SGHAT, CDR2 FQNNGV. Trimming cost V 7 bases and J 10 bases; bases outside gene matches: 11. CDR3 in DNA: TGTGCCAGCAACCCTTTGGACAGGGGTGGGGAGCAGTTCTTC. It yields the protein CASNPLDRGGEQFF.

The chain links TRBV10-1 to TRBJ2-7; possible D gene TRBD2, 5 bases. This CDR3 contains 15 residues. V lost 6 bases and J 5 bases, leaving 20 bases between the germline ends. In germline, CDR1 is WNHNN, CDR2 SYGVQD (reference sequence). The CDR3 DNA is TGCGCCAGCAGCGCCGTTGGTCTAGCAGCTAACGAGCAGTACTTC. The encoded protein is CASSAVGLAANEQYF.

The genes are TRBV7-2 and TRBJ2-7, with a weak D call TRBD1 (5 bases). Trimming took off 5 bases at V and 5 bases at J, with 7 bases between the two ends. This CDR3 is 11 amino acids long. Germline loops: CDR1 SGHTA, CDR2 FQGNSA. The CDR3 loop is CASSQGHEQYF. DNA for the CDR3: TGTGCCAGCAGCCAGGGCCACGAGCAGTACTTC.

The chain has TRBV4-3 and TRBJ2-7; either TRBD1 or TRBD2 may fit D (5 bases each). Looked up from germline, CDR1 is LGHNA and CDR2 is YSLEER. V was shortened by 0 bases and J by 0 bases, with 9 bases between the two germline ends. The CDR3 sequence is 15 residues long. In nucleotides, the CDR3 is TGCGCCAGCAGCCAAGATTTAGGGACCTCCTACGAGCAGTACTTC. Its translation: CASSQDLGTSYEQYF.

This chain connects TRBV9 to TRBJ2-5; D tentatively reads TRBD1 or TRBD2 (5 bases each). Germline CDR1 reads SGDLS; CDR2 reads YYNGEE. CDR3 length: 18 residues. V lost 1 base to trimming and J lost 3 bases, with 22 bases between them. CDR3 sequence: CASSVRAGGGFWKETQYF. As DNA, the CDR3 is TGTGCCAGCAGCGTACGGGCAGGTGGGGGTTTCTGGAAAGAGACCCAGTACTTC. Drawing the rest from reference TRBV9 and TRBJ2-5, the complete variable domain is DSGVTQTPKHLITATGQRVTLRCSPRSGDLSVYWYQQSLDQGLQFLIQYYNGEERAKGNILERFSAQQFPDLHSELNLSSLELGDSALYFCASSVRAGGGFWKETQYFGPGTRLLVL.

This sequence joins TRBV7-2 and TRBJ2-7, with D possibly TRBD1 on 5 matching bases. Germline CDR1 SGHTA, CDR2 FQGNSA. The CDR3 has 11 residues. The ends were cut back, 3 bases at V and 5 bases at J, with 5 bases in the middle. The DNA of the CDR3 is TGTGCCAGCAGCTTCAGGGACGAGCAGTACTTC. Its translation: CASSFRDEQYF.

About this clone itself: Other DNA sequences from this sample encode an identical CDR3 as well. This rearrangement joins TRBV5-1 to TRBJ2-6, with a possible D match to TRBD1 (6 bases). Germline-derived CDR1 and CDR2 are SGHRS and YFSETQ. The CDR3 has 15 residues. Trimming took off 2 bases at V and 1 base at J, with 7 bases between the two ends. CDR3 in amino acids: CASSLGGSGANVLTF. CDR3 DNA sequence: TGCGCCAGCAGCTTAGGGGGATCTGGGGCCAACGTCCTGACTTTC.